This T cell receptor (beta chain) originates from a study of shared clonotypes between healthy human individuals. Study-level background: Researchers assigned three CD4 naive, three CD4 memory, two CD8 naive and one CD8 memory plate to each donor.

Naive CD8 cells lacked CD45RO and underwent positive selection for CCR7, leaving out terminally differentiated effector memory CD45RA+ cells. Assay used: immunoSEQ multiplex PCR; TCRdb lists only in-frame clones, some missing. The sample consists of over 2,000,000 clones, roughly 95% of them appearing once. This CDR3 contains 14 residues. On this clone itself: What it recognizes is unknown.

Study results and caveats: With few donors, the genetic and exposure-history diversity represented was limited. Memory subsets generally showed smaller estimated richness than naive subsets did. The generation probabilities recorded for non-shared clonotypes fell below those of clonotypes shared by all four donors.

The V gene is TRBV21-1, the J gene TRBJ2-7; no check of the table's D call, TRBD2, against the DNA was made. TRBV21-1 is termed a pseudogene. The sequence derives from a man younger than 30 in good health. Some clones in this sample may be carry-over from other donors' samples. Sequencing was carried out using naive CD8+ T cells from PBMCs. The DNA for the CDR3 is TGTGCCAGGGGTGGCGGGAGGTACGACGTCGAGCAGTACTTC. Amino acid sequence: CARGGGRYDVEQYF.